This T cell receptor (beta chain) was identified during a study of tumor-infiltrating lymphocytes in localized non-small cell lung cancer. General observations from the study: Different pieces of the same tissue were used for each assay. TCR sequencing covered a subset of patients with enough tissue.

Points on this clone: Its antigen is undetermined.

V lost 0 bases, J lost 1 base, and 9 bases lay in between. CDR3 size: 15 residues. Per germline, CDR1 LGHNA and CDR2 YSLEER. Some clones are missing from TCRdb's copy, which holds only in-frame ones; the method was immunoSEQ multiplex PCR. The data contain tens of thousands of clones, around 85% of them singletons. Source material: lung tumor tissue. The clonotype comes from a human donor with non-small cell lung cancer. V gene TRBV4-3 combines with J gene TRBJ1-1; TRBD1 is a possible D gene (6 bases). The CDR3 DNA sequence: TGCGCCAGCAGCCAAGAGACCAGGGGGAACACTGAAGCTTTCTTT. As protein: CASSQETRGNTEAFF.